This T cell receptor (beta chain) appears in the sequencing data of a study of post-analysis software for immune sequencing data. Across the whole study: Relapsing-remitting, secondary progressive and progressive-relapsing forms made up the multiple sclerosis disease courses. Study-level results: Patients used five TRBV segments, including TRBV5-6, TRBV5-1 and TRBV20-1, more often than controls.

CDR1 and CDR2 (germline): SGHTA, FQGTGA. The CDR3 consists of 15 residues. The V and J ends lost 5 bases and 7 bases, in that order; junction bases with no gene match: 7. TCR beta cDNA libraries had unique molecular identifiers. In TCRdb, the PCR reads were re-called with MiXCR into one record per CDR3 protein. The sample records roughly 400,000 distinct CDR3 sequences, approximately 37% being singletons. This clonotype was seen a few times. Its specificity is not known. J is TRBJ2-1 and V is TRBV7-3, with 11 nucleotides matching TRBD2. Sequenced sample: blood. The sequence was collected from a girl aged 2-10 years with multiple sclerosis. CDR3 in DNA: TGTGCCAGCAGCCCCACTAGCGGGAGTCCTAATGAGCAGTTCTTC. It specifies CASSPTSGSPNEQFF.